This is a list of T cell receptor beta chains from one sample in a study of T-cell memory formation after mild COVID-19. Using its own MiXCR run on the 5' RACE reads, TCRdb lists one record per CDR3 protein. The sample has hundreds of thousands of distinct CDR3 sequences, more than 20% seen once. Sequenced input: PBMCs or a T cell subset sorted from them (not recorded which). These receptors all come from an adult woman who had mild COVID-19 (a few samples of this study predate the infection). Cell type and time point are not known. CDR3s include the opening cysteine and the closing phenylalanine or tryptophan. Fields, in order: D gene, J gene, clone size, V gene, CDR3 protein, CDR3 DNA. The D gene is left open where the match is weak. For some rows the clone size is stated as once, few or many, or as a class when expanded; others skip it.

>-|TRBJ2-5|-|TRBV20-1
CSARAEVQETQYF
TGCAGTGCTAGAGCGGAGGTGCAAGAGACCCAGTACTTC
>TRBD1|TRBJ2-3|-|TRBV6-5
CASSQDRVTDTQYF
TGTGCCAGCAGCCAGGACAGGGTTACAGATACGCAGTATTTT
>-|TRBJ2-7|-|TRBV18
CASSPRLTLKTYEQYF
TGTGCCAGCTCACCACGACTAACGCTGAAGACCTACGAGCAGTACTTC
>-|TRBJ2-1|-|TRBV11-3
CASSNWGENNEQFF
TGTGCCAGCAGCAACTGGGGGGAGAACAATGAGCAGTTCTTC
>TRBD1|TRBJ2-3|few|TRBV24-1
CATSDWTGNTDTQYF
TGTGCCACCAGTGATTGGACAGGAAACACAGATACGCAGTATTTT
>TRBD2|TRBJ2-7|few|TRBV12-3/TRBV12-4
CASRSSGANYEQYF
TGTGCCAGCAGGAGTAGCGGGGCCAACTACGAGCAGTACTTC
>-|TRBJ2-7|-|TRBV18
CASSPYRVEQYF
TGTGCCAGCTCACCATACAGGGTTGAGCAGTACTTC
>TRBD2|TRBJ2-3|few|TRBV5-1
CASSFVRGGSDTQYF
TGCGCCAGCAGCTTCGTCCGCGGGGGGAGCGATACGCAGTATTTT
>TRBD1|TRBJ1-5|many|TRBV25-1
CASSDSTDREFNQPQHF
TGTGCCAGCAGTGATTCCACCGACAGGGAGTTCAATCAGCCCCAGCATTTT
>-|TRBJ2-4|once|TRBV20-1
CSASGGGKNIQYF
TGCAGTGCTAGTGGGGGCGGCAAAAACATTCAGTACTTC
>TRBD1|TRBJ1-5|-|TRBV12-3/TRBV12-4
CASRESGGASVRQPQHF
TGTGCCAGCAGGGAATCAGGGGGCGCCTCTGTACGGCAGCCCCAGCATTTT
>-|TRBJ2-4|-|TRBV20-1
CSAGKAAKNIQYF
TGCAGTGCAGGGAAGGCAGCCAAAAACATTCAGTACTTC
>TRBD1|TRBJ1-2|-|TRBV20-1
CSARDPQGAVYGYTF
TGCAGTGCTAGAGATCCCCAGGGGGCTGTCTATGGCTACACCTTC
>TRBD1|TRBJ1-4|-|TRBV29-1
CSVGQGREKLFF
TGCAGCGTTGGACAGGGGCGGGAAAAACTGTTTTTT
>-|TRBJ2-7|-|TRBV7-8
CASSPSLEGIFSYEQYF
TGTGCCAGCAGCCCTTCATTAGAGGGGATCTTCTCCTACGAGCAGTACTTC
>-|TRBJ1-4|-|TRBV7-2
CASSSNFIREKLFF
TGTGCCAGCAGCTCAAATTTTATCCGTGAAAAACTGTTTTTT
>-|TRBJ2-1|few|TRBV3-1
CASSSSWSYNEQFF
TGTGCCAGCAGTAGTTCGTGGTCCTACAATGAGCAGTTCTTC
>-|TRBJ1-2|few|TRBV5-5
CASSGMGGYTF
TGTGCCAGCAGCGGGATGGGTGGCTACACCTTC
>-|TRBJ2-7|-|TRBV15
CATSRDKGGLEQYF
TGTGCCACCAGCAGAGATAAAGGGGGATTGGAGCAGTACTTC
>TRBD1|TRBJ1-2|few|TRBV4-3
CASSQDYLGQGNYGYTF
TGCGCCAGCAGCCAAGATTATCTAGGACAGGGGAACTATGGCTACACCTTC
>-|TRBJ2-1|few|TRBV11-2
CAISTRWGAEQFF
TGTGCCATATCTACCCGTTGGGGTGCTGAGCAGTTCTTC
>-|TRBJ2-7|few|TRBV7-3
CASSPFDSPASEQYF
TGTGCCAGCAGCCCCTTCGATAGCCCCGCTAGTGAGCAGTACTTC
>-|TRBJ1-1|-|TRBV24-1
CATSDFKTDEAFF
TGTGCCACCAGTGATTTCAAGACGGATGAAGCTTTCTTT
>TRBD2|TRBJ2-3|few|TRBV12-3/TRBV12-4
CASSSQGTSGPYF
TGTGCCAGCAGTTCCCAGGGGACTAGCGGCCCCTATTTT
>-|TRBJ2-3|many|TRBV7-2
CASSPWNTDTQYF
TGTGCCAGCAGCCCATGGAACACAGATACGCAGTATTTT
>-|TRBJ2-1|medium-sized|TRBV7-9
CASSLALGGARNEQFF
TGTGCCAGCAGCTTAGCGCTAGGAGGAGCGCGGAATGAGCAGTTCTTC
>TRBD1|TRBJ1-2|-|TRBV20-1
CSAREKGAVSGYTF
TGCAGTGCTAGAGAGAAGGGGGCAGTTTCGGGCTACACCTTC
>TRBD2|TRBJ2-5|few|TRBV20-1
CSASSLAGEGETQYF
TGCAGTGCTAGTAGCCTAGCGGGGGAGGGGGAGACCCAGTACTTC
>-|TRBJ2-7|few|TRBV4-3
CASSQARAGSDEQYF
TGCGCCAGCAGCCAAGCGCGAGCTGGGTCGGACGAGCAGTACTTC
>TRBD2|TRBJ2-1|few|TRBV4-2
CASSQDLSGRDNEQFF
TGTGCCAGCAGCCAAGATCTTAGCGGGAGGGACAATGAGCAGTTCTTC
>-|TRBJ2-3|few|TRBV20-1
CSARRPGGPREDTQYF
TGCAGTGCTCGACGCCCAGGGGGGCCCCGTGAGGATACGCAGTATTTT
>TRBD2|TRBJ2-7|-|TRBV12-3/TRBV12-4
CASTPGGGYEQYF
TGTGCCAGCACCCCGGGAGGGGGGTACGAGCAGTACTTC
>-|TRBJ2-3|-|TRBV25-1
CASSVPYPLGLDTQYF
TGTGCCAGCAGCGTCCCCTACCCTTTAGGTTTGGATACGCAGTATTTT
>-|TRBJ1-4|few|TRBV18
CASSPRTDEKLFF
TGTGCCAGCTCACCAAGGACGGATGAAAAACTGTTTTTT
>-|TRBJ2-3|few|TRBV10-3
CAISEGRSADTQYF
TGTGCCATCAGTGAGGGTAGGAGTGCAGATACGCAGTATTTT
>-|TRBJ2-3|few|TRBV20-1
CSALGRILDTQYF
TGCAGTGCCCTTGGACGGATTCTAGATACGCAGTATTTT
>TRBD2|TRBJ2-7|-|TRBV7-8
CASSLPAVGGRALEQYF
TGTGCCAGCAGCTTACCGGCCGTTGGTGGGAGGGCCCTCGAGCAGTACTTC
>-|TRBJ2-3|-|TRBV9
CASSHRTANTQYF
TGTGCCAGCAGCCACCGGACGGCAAATACGCAGTATTTT
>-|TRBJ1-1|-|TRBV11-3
CASSLLRGNVPTEAFF
TGTGCCAGCAGCTTATTGAGAGGGAACGTTCCCACTGAAGCTTTCTTT
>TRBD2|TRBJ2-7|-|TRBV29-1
CSVILAGRYEQYF
TGCAGCGTTATACTAGCGGGGCGCTACGAGCAGTACTTC
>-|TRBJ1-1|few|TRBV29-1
CSVEGDTEAFF
TGCAGCGTTGAGGGGGACACTGAAGCTTTCTTT
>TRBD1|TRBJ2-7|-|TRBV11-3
CASSPGGNYEQYF
TGTGCCAGCAGCCCAGGGGGAAACTACGAGCAGTACTTC
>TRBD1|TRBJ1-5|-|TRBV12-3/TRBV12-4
CASSLSRGLSNQPQHF
TGTGCCAGCAGTTTAAGCAGGGGGCTTAGCAATCAGCCCCAGCATTTT
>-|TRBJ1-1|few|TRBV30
CAWSGPTVKFF
TGTGCCTGGAGTGGACCCACCGTGAAGTTCTTT
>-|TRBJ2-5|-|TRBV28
CASSLQRWEETQYF
TGTGCCAGCAGTTTGCAAAGGTGGGAAGAGACCCAGTACTTC
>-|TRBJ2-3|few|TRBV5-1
CASSLRPPRQSSTDTQYF
TGCGCCAGCAGCTTGCGTCCACCCCGACAGTCTAGCACAGATACGCAGTATTTT
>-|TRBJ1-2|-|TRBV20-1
CSARSGHGYTF
TGCAGTGCTAGATCCGGGCATGGCTACACCTTC
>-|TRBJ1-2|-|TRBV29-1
CSVGAGGGYGYTF
TGCAGCGTTGGAGCCGGGGGGGGCTATGGCTACACCTTC
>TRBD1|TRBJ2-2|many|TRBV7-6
CASSSVPTGTGGRYTGELFF
TGTGCCAGCAGCTCCGTCCCAACCGGGACAGGGGGCCGATACACCGGGGAGCTGTTTTTT
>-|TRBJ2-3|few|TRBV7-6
CASSPGLGDTQYF
TGTGCCAGCAGCCCCGGCCTAGGGGATACGCAGTATTTT
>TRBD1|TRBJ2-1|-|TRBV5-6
CASSGRDRPYNEQFF
TGTGCCAGCAGCGGCCGGGACAGGCCCTACAATGAGCAGTTCTTC
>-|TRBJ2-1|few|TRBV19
CASSIYPGLNNEQFF
TGTGCCAGTAGTATTTACCCGGGACTCAACAATGAGCAGTTCTTC
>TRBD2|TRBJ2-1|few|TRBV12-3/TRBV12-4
CASRASGSVAGIWFNEQFF
TGTGCCAGCAGAGCCAGCGGGAGTGTAGCGGGAATTTGGTTCAATGAGCAGTTCTTC
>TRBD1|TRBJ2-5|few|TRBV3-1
CASSFQDRGGTQYF
TGTGCCAGCAGCTTCCAGGACAGGGGAGGGACCCAGTACTTC
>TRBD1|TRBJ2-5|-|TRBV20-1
CSARGTGGRETQYF
TGCAGTGCTAGAGGGACAGGGGGGAGAGAGACCCAGTACTTC
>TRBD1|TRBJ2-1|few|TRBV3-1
CASSQAQGYNEQFF
TGTGCCAGCAGCCAAGCACAGGGGTACAATGAGCAGTTCTTC
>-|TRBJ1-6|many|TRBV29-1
CSVLDGRNSPLHF
TGCAGCGTTCTGGACGGTCGAAATTCACCCCTCCACTTT
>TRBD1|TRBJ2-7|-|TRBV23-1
CASSQSAGTVRFYEQYF
TGCGCCAGCAGTCAATCCGCCGGGACAGTTCGTTTCTACGAGCAGTACTTC
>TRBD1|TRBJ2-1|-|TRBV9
CASSARGTGKYNEQFF
TGTGCCAGCAGCGCGAGAGGGACAGGCAAATACAATGAGCAGTTCTTC